A selection of T cell receptor beta chains follows, all from one sample in a study of early T cells in non-severe SARS-CoV-2 infection. TCRdb reprocessed the 5' RACE reads via MiXCR and lists one record per CDR3 protein. The sample comprises 30,000 to 35,000 distinct CDR3 sequences, about 5% of which are singletons, and 9% to 14% rests with the top ten. The source material was whole blood. The receptors shown here come from an adult who was a healthcare worker with PCR-confirmed SARS-CoV-2 infection or an uninfected control (not recorded which). Both conserved end residues are part of each CDR3. A D gene is named only where the DNA matches it firmly. Part of the rows lack a size; the others show once, few, many or a class for expanded clones.

clone_size j_call v_call d_call cdr3_length cdr3_nt cdr3_aa
many TRBJ1-3 TRBV18 TRBD1 15 TGTGCCAGCTCACTGGACAGGGGGCATGGAAACACCATATATTTT CASSLDRGHGNTIYF
many TRBJ2-3 TRBV6-5 NA 16 TGTGCCAGCAGTTACCCATCAGCCACAGGTTCGGATACGCAGTATTTT CASSYPSATGSDTQYF
many TRBJ2-7 TRBV12-3/TRBV12-4 NA 13 TGTGCCAGCAGTTGGGACATCTCCTACGAGCAGTACTTC CASSWDISYEQYF
many TRBJ1-1 TRBV5-6 TRBD1 15 TGTGCCAGCAGCTTTACAGGGGGCGCGGACACTGAAGCTTTCTTT CASSFTGGADTEAFF
many TRBJ1-1 TRBV10-2 TRBD1 14 TGCGCCAGCCATGAGGGGTACAGGGGTAATGAAGCTTTCTTT CASHEGYRGNEAFF
many TRBJ1-6 TRBV18 NA 14 TGTGCCAGCTCATTCTCAGGGAATAATTCACCCCTCCACTTT CASSFSGNNSPLHF
many TRBJ1-1 TRBV5-1 NA 13 TGCGCCAGCAGCCCTGAGACGAACACTGAAGCTTTCTTT CASSPETNTEAFF
many TRBJ1-4 TRBV11-2 NA 14 TGTGCCAGCAGGGTGGGTGGAGGAAATGAAAAACTGTTTTTT CASRVGGGNEKLFF
many TRBJ1-6 TRBV4-1 TRBD1 14 TGCGCCAGCAGCCAACAAGACAGGGATCTTCCCCTCCACTTT CASSQQDRDLPLHF
many TRBJ2-7 TRBV20-1 TRBD1 13 TGCAGTGCTCGGGGACAGACGATGAACGAGCAGTACTTC CSARGQTMNEQYF
many TRBJ2-7 TRBV5-1 NA 14 TGCGCCAGCAGGACAGAGGGGGGTTCCTACGAGCAGTACTTC CASRTEGGSYEQYF
many TRBJ2-5 TRBV18 NA 12 TGTGCCAGCTCACCAGAGGGCCCTACCCAGTACTTC CASSPEGPTQYF
many TRBJ2-5 TRBV12-3/TRBV12-4 NA 15 TGTGCCAGCAGTTTCCGGGGTACGCTTGGAGAGACCCAGTACTTC CASSFRGTLGETQYF
many TRBJ2-2 TRBV3-1 NA 13 TGTGCCAGCAGCCAAGTCAAAACCGGGGAGCTGTTTTTT CASSQVKTGELFF
NA TRBJ1-3 TRBV28 NA 12 TGTGCCAGCAGTTGGAGACGAAACACCATATATTTT CASSWRRNTIYF
many TRBJ2-7 TRBV5-1 NA 14 TGCGCCAGCAGCTTTCCAGGGAAGTCCTACGAGCAGTACTTC CASSFPGKSYEQYF
few TRBJ1-4 TRBV7-8 TRBD1 15 TGTGCCAGCAGCAAAAACAGGGGGCGGAATGAAAAACTGTTTTTT CASSKNRGRNEKLFF
many TRBJ2-3 TRBV28 TRBD2 17 TGTGCCAGCAGACGGAGAAACAGCGGGAGGGCAGCAGATACGCAGTATTTT CASRRRNSGRAADTQYF
many TRBJ2-7 TRBV5-1 TRBD2 14 TGCGCCAGCAGCCCGGCTAGCGGCTCCTACGAGCAGTACTTC CASSPASGSYEQYF
many TRBJ2-3 TRBV9 NA 16 TGTGCCAGCAGCGTAGTGGCAGGACGGAGCACAGATACGCAGTATTTT CASSVVAGRSTDTQYF
NA TRBJ2-7 TRBV29-1 TRBD2 15 TGCAGCGTTGTTGGGACTAGCGTAAGCTCCTACGAGCAGTACTTC CSVVGTSVSSYEQYF
many TRBJ1-2 TRBV20-1 NA 13 TGCAGTGCTAGATTGACGGGTGACTATGGCTACACCTTC CSARLTGDYGYTF
few TRBJ1-6 TRBV7-2 NA 13 TGTGCCAGCAGCTTAGAATCGGCGGAACCCCTCCACTTT CASSLESAEPLHF
NA TRBJ1-4 TRBV5-1 NA 15 TGCGCCAGCAGCTTGGTTGTGGATTCGGGGGAAAAACTGTTTTTT CASSLVVDSGEKLFF
many TRBJ1-5 TRBV6-6 NA 14 TGTGCCAGCAGTTTGTTCACTAGCAATCAGCCCCAGCATTTT CASSLFTSNQPQHF
many TRBJ2-1 TRBV18 TRBD1 15 TGTGCCAGCTCACCCGGGACAGGGGGATACAATGAGCAGTTCTTC CASSPGTGGYNEQFF
many TRBJ2-5 TRBV5-8 TRBD2 16 TGTGCCAGCAGCTTGGTACTAGCGGGAGAGAGGGAGACCCAGTACTTC CASSLVLAGERETQYF
many TRBJ2-7 TRBV10-3 NA 14 TGTGCCATCAGTGGTCAGGAGCGGACCTACGAGCAGTACTTC CAISGQERTYEQYF
many TRBJ1-1 TRBV6-6 TRBD1 14 TGTGCCAGCACCGGGACAGGGGGGGTGACTGAAGCTTTCTTT CASTGTGGVTEAFF
NA TRBJ1-1 TRBV21-1 NA 17 TGTGCCAGCAGCAAAGACCATACAGGGGTTGAAAACACTGAAGCTTTCTTT CASSKDHTGVENTEAFF
many TRBJ2-5 TRBV12-3/TRBV12-4 TRBD2 15 TGTGCCAGCAGTCGCCGACTAGCGGGACAAGAGACCCAGTACTTC CASSRRLAGQETQYF
NA TRBJ2-6 TRBV6-6 NA 12 TGTGCCAGCATTACTGGGGCCAACGTCCTGACTTTC CASITGANVLTF
many TRBJ1-1 TRBV30 NA 12 TGTGCCTGGAGGAAGGTGAACACTGAAGCTTTCTTT CAWRKVNTEAFF
NA TRBJ1-1 TRBV29-1 NA 12 TGCAGCGGCCTTTTTCCGGGGGGTGAAGCTTTCTTT CSGLFPGGEAFF
many TRBJ1-4 TRBV3-1 NA 14 TGTGCCAGCAGCCTTCCGGGGGGCGATGAAAAACTGTTTTTT CASSLPGGDEKLFF
many TRBJ2-7 TRBV10-2 NA 13 TGCGCCAGCAGCCTAGACAGTACCTACGAGCAGTACTTC CASSLDSTYEQYF
NA TRBJ2-5 TRBV20-1 TRBD2 13 TGCAGTGAAGCGGGGGGGCCGATGGAGACCCAGTACTTC CSEAGGPMETQYF
NA TRBJ2-3 TRBV6-1 TRBD2 16 TGTGCCAGCCTACTTAAGATCGGGGGGGCCGCAGATACGCAGTATTTT CASLLKIGGAADTQYF
many TRBJ1-3 TRBV20-1 NA 12 TGCGGGGCCGAGGGGGGTGGAAACACCATATATTTT CGAEGGGNTIYF
NA TRBJ1-1 TRBV10-1 TRBD1 13 TGCGCCAGCCGCAGGGGGGGGCGGACTGAAGCTTTCTTT CASRRGGRTEAFF
many TRBJ2-1 TRBV20-1 NA 15 TGCAGTGCTCCACTCCTGAGGTTCACCTACAATGAGCAGTTCTTC CSAPLLRFTYNEQFF
NA TRBJ1-1 TRBV28 NA 12 TGTGCCAGCAGACCGACCGGTGATAGAGCTTTCTTT CASRPTGDRAFF
NA TRBJ2-5 TRBV12-3/TRBV12-4 NA 15 TGTGCCAGCAGCAAGGGCAGGGGCGTTGATGAGACCCAGTACTTC CASSKGRGVDETQYF
many TRBJ1-5 TRBV5-6 NA 16 TGTGCCAGCAGTTCCGCCGGGAGGACTAGCAATCAGCCCCAGCATTTT CASSSAGRTSNQPQHF
many TRBJ2-7 TRBV5-6 NA 13 TGTGCCAGCAGCCGGGACATTCCCTACGAGCAGTACTTC CASSRDIPYEQYF
many TRBJ1-3 TRBV28 NA 16 TGTGCCAGCACCCCGGACCTCTCAAACGCTATGAACACCATATATTTT CASTPDLSNAMNTIYF
NA TRBJ2-2 TRBV19 NA 14 TGTGCCAGTAGTATATTCATGAACGCCGGGGAGCTGTTTTTT CASSIFMNAGELFF
many TRBJ2-3 TRBV4-1 TRBD2 16 TGCGCCAGCAGCCAACCCCAGCGGGAGTTTGGAGATACGCAGTATTTT CASSQPQREFGDTQYF
many TRBJ1-5 TRBV20-1 TRBD1 14 TGCAGTGCTGAAATAGGGGGCCGCAATCAGCCCCAGCATTTT CSAEIGGRNQPQHF
NA TRBJ2-3 TRBV5-1 NA 14 TGCGCCAGCAGCCTGGGGTTAAGGGCAGATACGCAGTATTTT CASSLGLRADTQYF
NA TRBJ1-5 TRBV28 TRBD1 15 TGTGCCAGCAGAAACAGGGGGCTACAGTATCAGCCCCAGCATTTT CASRNRGLQYQPQHF
few TRBJ1-4 TRBV28 NA 16 TGTGCCAGCAGTTTACCAATCACAGGGACTAATGAAAAACTGTTTTTT CASSLPITGTNEKLFF
many TRBJ2-2 TRBV7-9 NA 12 TGTGCCAGCAGCCCGGGCACAGGGGAGCTGTTTTTT CASSPGTGELFF
NA TRBJ2-1 TRBV15 TRBD2 16 TGTGCCACCAGCGCACCTAGCGGGCTGGGGTACAATGAGCAGTTCTTC CATSAPSGLGYNEQFF
many TRBJ2-5 TRBV29-1 NA 13 TGCAGCGTTGACAGGGGAGTCCAAGAGACCCAGTACTTC CSVDRGVQETQYF
many TRBJ2-7 TRBV11-2 NA 15 TGTGCCAGCAGCCTCCGACGGGAGTCTTCCTACGAGCAGTACTTC CASSLRRESSYEQYF
many TRBJ2-3 TRBV20-1 NA 14 TGCAGTGCTTTTTTTAGCGGAATCACAGATACGCAGTATTTT CSAFFSGITDTQYF
many TRBJ1-1 TRBV6-6 NA 12 TGTGCCAGCAGATTTAGATACACTGAAGCTTTCTTT CASRFRYTEAFF
many TRBJ2-7 TRBV10-3 TRBD1 13 TGTGCCATCCGGAGGACAGGGGTGGAAGAGCAGTACTTC CAIRRTGVEEQYF
many TRBJ1-6 TRBV9 NA 15 TGTGCCAGCAGCGCCCCAGGAGGTCGAGATTCACCCCTCCACTTT CASSAPGGRDSPLHF